The rows below give T cell receptor beta chains drawn from one sample of a study of graft-versus-host responses after intestinal transplantation. TCRdb's copy holds only in-frame clones and misses some; the assay was immunoSEQ multiplex PCR. In the table there are more than 95,000 clones, just over 90% of which are singletons. These receptors have no known antigen. The sample in question was unstimulated CD4+ T cells sorted from spleen or lymph node cells, obtained before intestinal transplant. The receptors stem from a human donor who received an intestinal transplant. Both conserved end residues are part of each CDR3.

cdr3_aa,j_call,v_call
CASSLGTGVRHSPLHF,TRBJ1-6,TRBV11-2
CAWSVRPGYTEAFF,TRBJ1-1,TRBV30
CASRNPGQGREQYF,TRBJ2-7,TRBV6-1
CASSLGLQGSQPQHF,TRBJ1-5,TRBV7-2
CASSLGVSGLYSPLHF,TRBJ1-6,TRBV5-6
CASSVAGGSHEQYF,TRBJ2-7,TRBV5-4
CASSSSGTGGLNTEAFF,TRBJ1-1,TRBV9
CASSSESGTYEQYF,TRBJ2-7,TRBV11-2
CASSRGDRGYYGYTF,TRBJ1-2,TRBV6-1
CASSPGQFYNEQFF,TRBJ2-1,TRBV5-1
CASGRSNDGEQFF,TRBJ2-1,TRBV2
CASSEAGPDTDTQYF,TRBJ2-3,TRBV6-1
CASSPFTGGGYEQYF,TRBJ2-7,TRBV18
CASSQLAGGSTGELFF,TRBJ2-2,TRBV4-3
CASSPRDRGCETQYF,TRBJ2-5,TRBV10-1
CASSYGDNTEAFF,TRBJ1-1,TRBV6-6
CASSISSGVYNEQFF,TRBJ2-1,TRBV19
CASSQDRTAAMNTEAFF,TRBJ1-1,TRBV4-1
CASSWDRGKSNQPQHF,TRBJ1-5,TRBV5-4
CASSRGDRGGNTIYF,TRBJ1-3,TRBV6-5
CANQIRQGLVYEQYF,TRBJ2-7,TRBV6-5
CASSQDGAVGFYNEQFF,TRBJ2-1,TRBV14
CSVGAGNYGYTF,TRBJ1-2,TRBV29-1
CASRGCPDRASGNTIYF,TRBJ1-3,TRBV6-4
CAISERDGRSYEQYF,TRBJ2-7,TRBV10-3
CASSIGGQGRQPQHF,TRBJ1-5,TRBV19
CASGGGNQPQHF,TRBJ1-5,TRBV6-5
CASSLDRGPGSNSPLHF,TRBJ1-6,TRBV7-8
CASSVLGHPEKLFF,TRBJ1-4,TRBV19
CASSLARDSSYEQYF,TRBJ2-7,TRBV7-6
CASSLPGQGRYEQYF,TRBJ2-7,TRBV28
CAWGIGQGSYGYTF,TRBJ1-2,TRBV30
CASSRSLAGGSYEQYF,TRBJ2-7,TRBV28
CASSFTGGSTDTQYF,TRBJ2-3,TRBV27
CASSQVVPAANYGYTF,TRBJ1-2,TRBV5-1